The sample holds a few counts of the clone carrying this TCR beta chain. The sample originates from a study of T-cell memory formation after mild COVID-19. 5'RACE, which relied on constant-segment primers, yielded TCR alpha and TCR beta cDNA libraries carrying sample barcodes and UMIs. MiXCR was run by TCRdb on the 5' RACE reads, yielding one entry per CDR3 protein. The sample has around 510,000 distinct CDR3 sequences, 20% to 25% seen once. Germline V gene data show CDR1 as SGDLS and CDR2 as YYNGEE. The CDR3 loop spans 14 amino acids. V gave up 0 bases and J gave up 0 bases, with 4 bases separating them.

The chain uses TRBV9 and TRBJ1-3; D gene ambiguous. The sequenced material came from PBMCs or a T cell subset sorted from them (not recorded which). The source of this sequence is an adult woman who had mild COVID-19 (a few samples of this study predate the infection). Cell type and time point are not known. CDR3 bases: TGTGCCAGCAGCGTAGATGGCTCTGGAAACACCATATATTTT. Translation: CASSVDGSGNTIYF.